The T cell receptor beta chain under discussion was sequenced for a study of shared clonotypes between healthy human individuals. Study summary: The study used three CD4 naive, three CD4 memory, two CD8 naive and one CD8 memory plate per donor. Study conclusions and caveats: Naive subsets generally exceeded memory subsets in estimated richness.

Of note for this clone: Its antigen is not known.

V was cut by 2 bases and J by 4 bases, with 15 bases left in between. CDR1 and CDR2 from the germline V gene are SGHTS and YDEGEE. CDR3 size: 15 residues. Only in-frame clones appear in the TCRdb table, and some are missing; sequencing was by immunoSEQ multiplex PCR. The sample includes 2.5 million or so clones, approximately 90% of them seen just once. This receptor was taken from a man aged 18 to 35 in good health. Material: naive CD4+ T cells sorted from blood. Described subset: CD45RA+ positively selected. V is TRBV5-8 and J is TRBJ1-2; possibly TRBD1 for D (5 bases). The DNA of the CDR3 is TGTGCCAGCAGCTTACCCGGGACTGGAGTCTATGGCTACACCTTC. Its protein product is CASSLPGTGVYGYTF.